This TCR beta chain stems from a study of TIL therapy for anti-PD-1-resistant metastatic lung cancer. Study details: Tumors carried a median 1.5 non-synonymous mutations per megabase.

This sample's time point: pre-treatment sample, taken before nivolumab and TIL therapy. Adults with stage 4 NSCLC were enrolled in a phase I trial. Per the germline V gene, CDR1 is MNHEY and CDR2 is SVGAGI. The CDR3 sequence is 13 residues long. In regard to this clone: A read error may account for a junction end that differs from germline.

This was the immunoSEQ v3 assay. TCRdb's table, derived via immunoSEQ multiplex PCR, lists solely in-frame clones and lacks some. The data contain about 60,000 clones, 69% of them singletons. The TCR originated in a person between 25 and 80 years old with non-small cell lung cancer. The sequences come from blood, collected at baseline. The rearrangement uses TRBV6-5 and TRBJ1-2; the D is unclear. The CDR3 region is CASNYRARDGYTF. Written as DNA, the CDR3 is TGTGCCAGCAATTACAGAGCAAGGGATGGCTACACCTTC.